Listed below are T cell receptor beta chains from one sample, sequenced in a study of human T cells and chemical hapten exposure. TCRdb fed the RACE reads into MiXCR, producing one record per CDR3 protein. This table has some 340,000 distinct CDR3 sequences, approximately 6.3% appearing once. The source was whole blood, collected in connection with sensitization to the hapten diphenylcyclopropenone (DPC). The receptors here all came from a woman aged 18-35 years with alopecia areata. Some clones in this sample may be carry-over from other donors' samples. Each CDR3 is given with its conserved first and last residue. Each record gives: D gene, clone size, V gene, J gene, CDR3 protein, CDR3 DNA. The D gene is left open where the match is weak. Expanded clones are given a class, and other clones once, few, many or no size at all.

D gene: NA
clone size: NA
V gene: TRBV12-5
J gene: TRBJ1-6
CDR3 protein: CASGTSRGSPNYNSPLHF
CDR3 DNA: TGTGCTAGTGGTACCTCTCGGGGCAGTCCGAACTATAATTCACCCCTCCACTTT

D gene: NA
clone size: many
V gene: TRBV20-1
J gene: TRBJ1-5
CDR3 protein: CSAGRGYSNQPQHF
CDR3 DNA: TGCAGTGCGGGCAGGGGATATAGCAATCAGCCCCAGCATTTT

D gene: TRBD2
clone size: few
V gene: TRBV20-1
J gene: TRBJ2-7
CDR3 protein: CSARDSGGAGYEQYF
CDR3 DNA: TGCAGTGCTAGAGACTCCGGGGGGGCGGGCTACGAGCAGTACTTC

D gene: NA
clone size: few
V gene: TRBV12-3/TRBV12-4
J gene: TRBJ1-6
CDR3 protein: CASRVRQNSPLHF
CDR3 DNA: TGTGCCAGCAGAGTAAGACAGAATTCACCCCTCCACTTT

D gene: NA
clone size: many
V gene: TRBV18
J gene: TRBJ1-5
CDR3 protein: CASSPDTWANSNQPQHF
CDR3 DNA: TGTGCCAGCTCACCGGACACTTGGGCTAATAGCAATCAGCCCCAGCATTTT

D gene: TRBD1
clone size: few
V gene: TRBV12-3/TRBV12-4
J gene: TRBJ1-4
CDR3 protein: CASTLTGNEKLFF
CDR3 DNA: TGTGCCAGCACCTTGACAGGGAATGAAAAACTGTTTTTT

D gene: TRBD2
clone size: few
V gene: TRBV6-2/TRBV6-3
J gene: TRBJ2-1
CDR3 protein: CASSFGGTSQFF
CDR3 DNA: TGTGCCAGCAGTTTCGGGGGGACTTCGCAGTTCTTC

D gene: TRBD2
clone size: NA
V gene: TRBV7-2
J gene: TRBJ2-5
CDR3 protein: CASSLAPGLAGGSETQYF
CDR3 DNA: TGTGCCAGCAGCTTAGCGCCTGGGCTAGCGGGGGGGTCGGAGACCCAGTACTTC

D gene: NA
clone size: NA
V gene: TRBV5-1
J gene: TRBJ1-1
CDR3 protein: CASSLVLGKNTEAFF
CDR3 DNA: TGCGCCAGCAGCTTGGTATTAGGTAAGAACACTGAAGCTTTCTTT

D gene: NA
clone size: NA
V gene: TRBV10-3
J gene: TRBJ2-7
CDR3 protein: CAISGSFLGEQYF
CDR3 DNA: TGTGCCATCAGTGGGTCATTTTTGGGTGAGCAGTACTTC

D gene: NA
clone size: few
V gene: TRBV6-6
J gene: TRBJ2-3
CDR3 protein: CASSWDPRTDTQYF
CDR3 DNA: TGTGCCAGCAGTTGGGACCCCCGCACAGATACGCAGTATTTT

D gene: NA
clone size: many
V gene: TRBV5-1
J gene: TRBJ1-5
CDR3 protein: CASSLDGGSNQPQHF
CDR3 DNA: TGCGCCAGCAGCTTGGATGGGGGAAGCAATCAGCCCCAGCATTTT

D gene: TRBD1
clone size: few
V gene: TRBV6-6
J gene: TRBJ1-1
CDR3 protein: CATKGQGSTEAFF
CDR3 DNA: TGTGCCACTAAAGGACAGGGATCCACTGAAGCTTTCTTT

D gene: NA
clone size: many
V gene: TRBV2
J gene: TRBJ2-3
CDR3 protein: CALRGSGIKTTHAYHTDTQYF
CDR3 DNA: TGTGCCCTACGAGGCAGTGGGATCAAGACCACACACGCCTACCACACAGATACGCAGTATTTT

D gene: NA
clone size: NA
V gene: TRBV15
J gene: TRBJ2-1
CDR3 protein: CATSRRHDYNEQFF
CDR3 DNA: TGTGCCACCAGCAGGAGACACGACTACAATGAGCAGTTCTTC

D gene: NA
clone size: many
V gene: TRBV27
J gene: TRBJ1-5
CDR3 protein: CASSFRRDAYSNQPQHF
CDR3 DNA: TGTGCCAGCAGTTTTCGCCGGGACGCATATAGCAATCAGCCCCAGCATTTT

D gene: TRBD1
clone size: few
V gene: TRBV6-2/TRBV6-3
J gene: TRBJ2-4
CDR3 protein: CASSPRDRGLRNIQYF
CDR3 DNA: TGTGCCAGCAGTCCCCGGGACAGGGGGCTGCGGAACATTCAGTACTTC

D gene: NA
clone size: few
V gene: TRBV5-4
J gene: TRBJ2-5
CDR3 protein: CASTTIGLIETQYF
CDR3 DNA: TGTGCCAGCACCACGATTGGACTGATAGAGACCCAGTACTTC

D gene: NA
clone size: NA
V gene: TRBV20-1
J gene: TRBJ1-6
CDR3 protein: CSARDATGGSPLHF
CDR3 DNA: TGCAGTGCTAGAGATGCGACAGGAGGGTCACCCCTCCACTTT

D gene: TRBD1
clone size: NA
V gene: TRBV10-3
J gene: TRBJ1-1
CDR3 protein: CAIRGQGANTEAFF
CDR3 DNA: TGTGCCATCAGGGGACAGGGAGCCAACACTGAAGCTTTCTTT

D gene: TRBD1
clone size: few
V gene: TRBV7-2
J gene: TRBJ1-5
CDR3 protein: CASSFGGQGGNQPQHF
CDR3 DNA: TGTGCCAGCAGCTTCGGCGGACAGGGGGGCAATCAGCCCCAGCATTTT

D gene: NA
clone size: NA
V gene: TRBV4-2
J gene: TRBJ1-1
CDR3 protein: CASIQAQAVGAFF
CDR3 DNA: TGTGCCAGCATCCAGGCGCAGGCTGTAGGAGCTTTCTTT

D gene: NA
clone size: few
V gene: TRBV3-1
J gene: TRBJ1-2
CDR3 protein: CASSHQTGANYGYTF
CDR3 DNA: TGTGCCAGCAGCCACCAGACAGGAGCCAACTATGGCTACACCTTC

D gene: NA
clone size: few
V gene: TRBV5-5
J gene: TRBJ1-5
CDR3 protein: CASSFVGQPQHF
CDR3 DNA: TGTGCCAGCAGCTTCGTTGGTCAGCCCCAGCATTTT

D gene: NA
clone size: many
V gene: TRBV5-1
J gene: TRBJ1-2
CDR3 protein: CASSLVPTGNYGYTF
CDR3 DNA: TGCGCCAGCAGCTTGGTTCCGACGGGTAACTATGGCTACACCTTC

D gene: NA
clone size: NA
V gene: TRBV4-2
J gene: TRBJ2-6
CDR3 protein: CASSQTDSGANVLTF
CDR3 DNA: TGTGCCAGCAGCCAGACAGATTCTGGGGCCAACGTCCTGACTTTC

D gene: NA
clone size: NA
V gene: TRBV6-2/TRBV6-3
J gene: TRBJ2-3
CDR3 protein: CASSGTKGTDTQYF
CDR3 DNA: TGTGCCAGCAGCGGGACGAAGGGAACAGATACGCAGTATTTT

D gene: NA
clone size: many
V gene: TRBV6-6
J gene: TRBJ1-1
CDR3 protein: CASSLNRVEAFF
CDR3 DNA: TGTGCCAGCAGCCTAAACAGGGTTGAAGCTTTCTTT

D gene: TRBD2
clone size: few
V gene: TRBV6-1
J gene: TRBJ2-3
CDR3 protein: CASGAGGPSTDTQYF
CDR3 DNA: TGTGCCAGCGGGGCGGGGGGGCCTAGCACAGATACGCAGTATTTT

D gene: NA
clone size: NA
V gene: TRBV2
J gene: TRBJ1-6
CDR3 protein: CASGETGHRRNSPLHF
CDR3 DNA: TGTGCCAGCGGGGAGACGGGACATCGAAGAAATTCACCCCTCCACTTT

D gene: NA
clone size: many
V gene: TRBV9
J gene: TRBJ2-1
CDR3 protein: CASSAGGTDYNEQFF
CDR3 DNA: TGTGCCAGCAGCGCAGGAGGGACAGACTACAATGAGCAGTTCTTC

D gene: NA
clone size: NA
V gene: TRBV5-6
J gene: TRBJ2-2
CDR3 protein: CASSLGTGSVTGELFF
CDR3 DNA: TGTGCCAGCAGCTTGGGTACAGGGTCGGTCACCGGGGAGCTGTTTTTT

D gene: TRBD1
clone size: NA
V gene: TRBV4-3
J gene: TRBJ2-3
CDR3 protein: CASSQEGDREGTDTQYF
CDR3 DNA: TGCGCCAGCAGCCAAGAAGGGGACAGGGAAGGCACAGATACGCAGTATTTT

D gene: NA
clone size: NA
V gene: TRBV7-2
J gene: TRBJ1-1
CDR3 protein: CASRLEMNTEAFF
CDR3 DNA: TGTGCCAGCAGGTTAGAAATGAACACTGAAGCTTTCTTT

D gene: NA
clone size: few
V gene: TRBV20-1
J gene: TRBJ2-7
CDR3 protein: CSARTGETYEQYF
CDR3 DNA: TGCAGTGCTCGGACGGGGGAAACCTACGAGCAGTACTTC

D gene: NA
clone size: many
V gene: TRBV27
J gene: TRBJ1-1
CDR3 protein: CASSLMGSEAFF
CDR3 DNA: TGTGCCAGCAGTTTAATGGGTTCTGAAGCTTTCTTT

D gene: NA
clone size: few
V gene: TRBV4-1
J gene: TRBJ2-5
CDR3 protein: CASSGVDGETQYF
CDR3 DNA: TGCGCCAGCAGTGGGGTGGACGGAGAGACCCAGTACTTC